The T cell receptor beta chain described here comes from a study of PD-1 blockade in classical Hodgkin lymphoma. General study results and limits: Patients who responded completely had about the same baseline diversity as newly diagnosed patients. By C4D1, CD4+ diversity increased significantly, especially in complete responders. Any patient who commenced nivolumab under 1 year after ASCT was excluded.

Concerning this clone itself: Its antigen is not identified.

Described time point: cycle 4 day 1 (C4D1), after six to seven weeks of nivolumab. Autologous stem cell transplantation was followed by relapse in every patient, and brentuximab vedotin exposure varied. Trimming removed 0 bases from V and 6 bases from J, with 13 bases in between. There are 15 residues in the CDR3. Germline CDR1 and CDR2: SGHDT and YYEEEE. Sequenced by immunoSEQ multiplex PCR; TCRdb stores in-frame clones only, minus some. The table includes tens of thousands of clones, less than 95% detected once. This clonotype was sampled from a human donor with classical Hodgkin lymphoma. This chain links TRBV5-6 with TRBJ1-5; D may be TRBD1 (5 bases). The sample consisted of peripheral blood mononuclear cells (PBMCs), taken before the fourth cycle of nivolumab. DNA of the CDR3: TGTGCCAGCAGCTTGGGTGGGACGAGGGTTCAGCCCCAGCATTTT. The encoded protein is CASSLGGTRVQPQHF.